This T cell receptor (beta chain) was captured by sequencing in a study of CD8 T cells in Susac syndrome. Germline assignment: CDR1 LNHDA and CDR2 SQIVND (reference sequence). The V gene end was trimmed by 1 base and the J gene end by 2 bases; junction bases not matched to a gene: 2. The CDR3 loop spans 14 amino acids. RNA was extracted with the RNeasy kit, and a quantity of roughly 0.5 to 1 ug was reverse transcribed using random hexamers. TCRdb analysed the immunoSEQ multiplex PCR reads with MiXCR anew, one entry per CDR3 protein. This sample has approximately 110,000 distinct CDR3 sequences, with 80% to 95% found just once. In regard to this clonotype: Antigen unknown.

Study conclusions and caveats: The study conceded that its TCR sequencing and HLA analysis involved relatively few individuals.

The chain employs TRBV19 and TRBJ2-7; 7 nucleotides align to TRBD2. Material: CD8+ T cells from PBMCs. This TCR was sampled from a human donor with multiple sclerosis. CDR3 in DNA: TGTGCCAGTAGTATAGGGGAGGGGCCCTACGAGCAGTACTTC. Its translation: CASSIGEGPYEQYF.